This T cell receptor (beta chain) is from a study of cytomegalovirus exposure and HLA in healthy donors. Study-level information: Ancestry clustering placed around 81% of around 400 genotyped donors in the Caucasian-associated cluster. Study findings and constraints: In a later analysis, the majority of CMV-associated beta chains seemingly showed HLA restriction.

Germline loops: CDR1 LNHDA, CDR2 SQIVND (reference sequence). The V gene lost 5 bases and the J gene lost 4 bases, with 11 bases spanning the gap. This CDR3 has 13 residues. The PCR made use of 60 Vbeta and 13 Jbeta primers. TCRdb's table, derived via immunoSEQ multiplex PCR, lists solely in-frame clones and lacks some. The sample lists roughly 99,000 clones; about four fifths were seen once. With respect to this clone: Its antigen is not identified.

This chain uses TRBV19 with TRBJ1-1; D is unclear. The sequencing input was PBMCs. This receptor was identified in a woman aged 40 to 55 in good health and CMV-seronegative. CDR3 amino acids: CASSPGPGTEAFF. In DNA form, the CDR3 reads TGTGCCAGTAGTCCAGGCCCCGGCACTGAAGCTTTCTTT.